This TCR beta chain derives from a study of T cell responses to AZD1222 COVID-19 vaccine. Study outcomes and limitations: Close to half of spike-specific TCRs reportedly recognize unmutated variant regions. Repertoires were collected only later (after the peak T cell response had occurred). Females made up more of the donors, who were largely white British, and clonal diversity may have come out too low.

This CDR3 spans 13 amino acids. In germline, CDR1 is LNHDA, CDR2 SQIVND (reference sequence). The V end was cut by 2 bases, the J end by 0 bases, with 5 bases between. Sequencing was performed with immunoSEQ multiplex PCR; in TCRdb, only in-frame clones are kept and a portion is missing. The sample holds almost 70,000 clones, roughly 80% seen once. Turning to this clone: The antigen is undetermined.

This clonotype originated in an adult who received the AZD1222 COVID-19 vaccine. Source: peripheral blood, taken 28 days after the second AZD1222 dose. The V and J genes are TRBV19 and TRBJ2-7; no reliable D call. The CDR3 bases are TGTGCCAGTAGTATATACCTCTCCTACGAGCAGTACTTC. Protein product: CASSIYLSYEQYF.